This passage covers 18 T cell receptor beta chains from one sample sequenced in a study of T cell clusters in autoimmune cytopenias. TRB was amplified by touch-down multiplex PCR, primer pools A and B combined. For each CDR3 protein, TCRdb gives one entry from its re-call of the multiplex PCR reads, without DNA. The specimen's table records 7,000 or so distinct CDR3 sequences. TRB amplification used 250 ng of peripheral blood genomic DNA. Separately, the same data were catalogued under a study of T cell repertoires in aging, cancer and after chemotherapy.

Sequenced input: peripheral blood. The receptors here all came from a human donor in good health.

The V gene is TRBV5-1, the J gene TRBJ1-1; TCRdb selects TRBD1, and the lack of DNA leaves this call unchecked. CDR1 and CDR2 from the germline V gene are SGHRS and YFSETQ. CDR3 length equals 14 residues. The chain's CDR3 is CASSAGQSGSEAFF.

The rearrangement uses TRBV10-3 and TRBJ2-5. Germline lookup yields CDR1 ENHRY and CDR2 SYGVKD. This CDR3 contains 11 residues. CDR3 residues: CAISGGETQYF.

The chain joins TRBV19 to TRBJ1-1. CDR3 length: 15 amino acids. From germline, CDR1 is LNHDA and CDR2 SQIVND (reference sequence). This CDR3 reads CASSISGGAGTEAFF.

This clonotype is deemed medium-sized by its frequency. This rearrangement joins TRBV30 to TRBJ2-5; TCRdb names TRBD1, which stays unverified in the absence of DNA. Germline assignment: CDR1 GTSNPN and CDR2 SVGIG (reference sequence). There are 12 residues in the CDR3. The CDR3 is CAWSPGGETQYF.

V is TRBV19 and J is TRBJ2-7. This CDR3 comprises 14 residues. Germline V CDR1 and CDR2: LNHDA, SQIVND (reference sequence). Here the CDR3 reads CASSIGAHSYEQYF.

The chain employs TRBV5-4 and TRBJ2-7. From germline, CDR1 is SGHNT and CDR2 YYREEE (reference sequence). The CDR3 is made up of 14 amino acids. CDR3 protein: CASSLGRRDYEQYF.

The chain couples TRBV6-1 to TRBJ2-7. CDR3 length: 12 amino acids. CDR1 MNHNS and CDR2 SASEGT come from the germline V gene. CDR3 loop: CASKSTSYEQYF.

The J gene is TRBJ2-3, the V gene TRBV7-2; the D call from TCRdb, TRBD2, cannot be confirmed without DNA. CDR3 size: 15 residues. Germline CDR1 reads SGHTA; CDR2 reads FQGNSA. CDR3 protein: CASSLELAGPDTQYF.

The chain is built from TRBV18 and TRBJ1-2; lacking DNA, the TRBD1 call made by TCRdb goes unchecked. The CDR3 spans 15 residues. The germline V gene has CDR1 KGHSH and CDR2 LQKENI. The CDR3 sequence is CASSTSTGTHYGYTF.

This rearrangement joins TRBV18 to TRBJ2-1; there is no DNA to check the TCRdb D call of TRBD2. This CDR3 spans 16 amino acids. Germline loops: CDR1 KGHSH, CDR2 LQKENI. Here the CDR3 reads CASSSISGNRYNEQFF.

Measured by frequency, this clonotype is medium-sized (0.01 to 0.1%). CDR3 region: CASSPTTSGSTDTQYF. The chain is built from TRBV12-3 or TRBV12-4 and TRBJ2-3; the TCRdb D gene call, TRBD2, has no DNA to confirm it. CDR3 length: 16 residues.

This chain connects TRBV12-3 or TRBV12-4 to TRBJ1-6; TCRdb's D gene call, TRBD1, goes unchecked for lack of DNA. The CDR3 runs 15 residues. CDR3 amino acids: CASSSRQGANSPLHF.

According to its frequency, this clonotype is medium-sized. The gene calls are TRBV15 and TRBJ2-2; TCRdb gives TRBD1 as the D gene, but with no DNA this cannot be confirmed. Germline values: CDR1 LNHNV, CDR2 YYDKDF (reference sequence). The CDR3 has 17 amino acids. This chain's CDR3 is CATSRDRGGRNTGELFF.

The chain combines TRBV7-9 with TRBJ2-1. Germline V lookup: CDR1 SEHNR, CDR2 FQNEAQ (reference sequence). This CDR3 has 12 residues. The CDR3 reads CASSLNENEQFF.

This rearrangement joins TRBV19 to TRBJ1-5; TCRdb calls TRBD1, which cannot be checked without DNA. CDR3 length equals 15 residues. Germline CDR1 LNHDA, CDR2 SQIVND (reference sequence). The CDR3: CASSIDRTPNQPQHF.

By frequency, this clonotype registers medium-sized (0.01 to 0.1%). CDR3: CASSASPGNTIYF. The rearrangement uses TRBV19 and TRBJ1-3. CDR1 LNHDA and CDR2 SQIVND come from the germline V gene (reference sequence). The CDR3 extends over 13 amino acids.

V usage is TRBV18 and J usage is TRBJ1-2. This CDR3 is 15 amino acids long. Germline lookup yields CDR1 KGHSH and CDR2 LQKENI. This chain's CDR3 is CASSPADGLGYGYTF. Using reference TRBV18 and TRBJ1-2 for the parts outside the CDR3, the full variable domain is NAGVMQNPRHLVRRRGQEARLRCSPMKGHSHVYWYRQLPEEGLKFMVYLQKENIIDESGMPKERFSAEFPKEGPSILRIQQVVRGDSAAYFCASSPADGLGYGYTFGSGTRLTVV.

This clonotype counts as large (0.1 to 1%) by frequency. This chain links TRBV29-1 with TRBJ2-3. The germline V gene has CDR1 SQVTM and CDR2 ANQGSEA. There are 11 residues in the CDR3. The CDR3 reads CSHTVTDTQYF.